The sequence of this T cell receptor beta chain was determined in a study of persistence of HIV-infected CD4 T cells. CDR3 length equals 10 residues. Worth noting for this clone: Its antigen is unknown. A read error may produce the germline difference seen at one junction end.

Sequencing used immunoSEQ version 4 in survey mode. The repertoire was sequenced with immunoSEQ multiplex PCR; TCRdb's copy has only in-frame clones and lacks some. The sample lists about 28,000 clones, approximately 82% occurring once. Cells were stimulated with CMV-infected fibroblast lysates at approximately 10 ug/mL. Memory cells lacking CD40L and CD69 with high CD45RO were sorted. This chain connects TRBV12-3 or TRBV12-4 to TRBJ1-2; maybe TRBD1 (6 bases). This receptor was taken from an adult man with HIV who was CMV-seropositive. The sequencing here drew on CD4+ T cells sorted from PBMCs after roughly 18-hour stimulation, taken from a patient who received antiretroviral therapy. CDR3 in DNA: TGTGCCAGCGCATATCGGACAGTTGCCTTC. Translation gives CASAYRTVAF.